These 9 T cell receptor beta chains share one sample of origin, sequenced in a study of technical replicates of blood from several donors. Sequencing was performed with immunoSEQ multiplex PCR; in TCRdb, only in-frame clones are kept and a portion is missing. This table holds tens of thousands of clones, 75% to 95% found once. Sequencing used PBMCs. The receptors stem from a human donor in good health. Some clones in this sample may be carry-over from other donors' samples.

About this clone itself: The junction and the germline gene differ at one end; a read error may be behind it. The J gene is TRBJ2-7, the V gene TRBV5-4, with 7 bases matching TRBD1. Germline V lookup: CDR1 SGHNT, CDR2 YYREEE (reference sequence). This CDR3 is built from 14 residues. The CDR3 coding sequence is TGTGCCAGCAGGTTGGACAGGTACTCCTACGAGCAGTACTTC. Protein product: CASRLDRYSYEQYF.

V gene TRBV13 combines with J gene TRBJ2-2; 10 bases line up with TRBD2. The junction had 8 bases not matched to a gene; V was cut back by 3 bases and J by 7 bases. This CDR3 region has 16 residues. From germline, CDR1 is PRHDT and CDR2 FYEKMQ (reference sequence). The CDR3 protein is CASSFEAGGSGGELFF. The CDR3, as DNA: TGTGCCAGCAGCTTCGAAGCGGGAGGGAGTGGCGGGGAGCTGTTTTTT.

V usage is TRBV10-1 and J usage is TRBJ1-6; no reliable D call. Trimming took 2 bases from V and 5 from J, leaving 13 bases between them. The CDR3 spans 16 residues. In germline, CDR1 is WNHNN, CDR2 SYGVQD (reference sequence). The CDR3 coding sequence is TGCGCCAGCAGTGAGATTTTCCCAGAACATAATTCACCCCTCCACTTT. Protein product: CASSEIFPEHNSPLHF.

The rearrangement joins TRBV7-2 to TRBJ1-2; perhaps TRBD1 as D (6 bases). V was shortened by 5 bases and J by 0 bases, with 19 bases between the two germline ends. Germline assignment: CDR1 SGHTA and CDR2 FQGNSA. The CDR3 length is 17 residues. The CDR3 DNA sequence: TGTGCCAGCAGCCTCGGGACATTGGTGGGGCCTAACTATGGCTACACCTTC. Its protein product is CASSLGTLVGPNYGYTF.

For the CDR3, the DNA is TGTGCCAGCAGCTTACGGGACGGGGGGGCCCCCGATACGCAGTATTTT. Translating it yields CASSLRDGGAPDTQYF. V usage is TRBV11-2 and J usage is TRBJ2-3; TRBD2 matches at 8 bases. CDR1 and CDR2 from the germline V gene are SGHAT and FQNNGV. The V and J ends lost 2 bases and 6 bases, in that order; junction bases with no gene match: 10. The CDR3 loop spans 16 amino acids.

This clone turned up a few times. This chain connects TRBV4-1 to TRBJ1-1; weak D call: TRBD1 (6 bases). There are 17 residues in the CDR3. The germline V gene encodes CDR1 MGHRA and CDR2 YSYEKL. V lost 3 bases to trimming and J lost 3 bases, with 20 bases between them. The CDR3 nucleotides are TGCGCCAGCAGCCATCTCCCAGGACAGTCGAGGGACACTGAAGCTTTCTTT. Translating gives CASSHLPGQSRDTEAFF.

The chain employs TRBV4-2 and TRBJ1-2, with TRBD1 matching over 7 bases. Germline-derived CDR1 and CDR2 are LGHNA and YNFKEQ. The ends lost 2 bases at V and 2 bases at J; junction bases unmatched: 5. The CDR3 extends over 15 amino acids. The CDR3: CASSQRVQGNYGYTF. CDR3 bases: TGTGCCAGCAGCCAAAGAGTACAGGGGAACTATGGCTACACCTTC.

This clone is a singleton in its sample. V gene TRBV5-1 combines with J gene TRBJ2-1, with TRBD2 as a possible D gene (7 bases). The ends were cut back, 1 base at V and 8 bases at J, with 16 bases in the middle. The CDR3 spans 15 residues. Germline-derived CDR1 and CDR2 are SGHRS and YFSETQ. CDR3 in amino acids: CASSLWGGKGDEQFF. The DNA of the CDR3 is TGCGCCAGCAGCTTGTGGGGGGGCAAGGGCGATGAGCAGTTCTTC.

Only one count was recorded for this clone. The V call is TRBV7-9, the J call TRBJ1-4; maybe TRBD1 (5 bases). The CDR3 sequence is 14 residues long. Trimming pared 9 bases from V and 7 bases from J, leaving 18 bases between. CDR1 and CDR2 (germline): SEHNR, FQNEAQ (reference sequence). CDR3: CASQHSGVGEKLFF. The CDR3 bases are TGTGCCAGTCAACATTCGGGGGTGGGTGAAAAACTGTTTTTT.